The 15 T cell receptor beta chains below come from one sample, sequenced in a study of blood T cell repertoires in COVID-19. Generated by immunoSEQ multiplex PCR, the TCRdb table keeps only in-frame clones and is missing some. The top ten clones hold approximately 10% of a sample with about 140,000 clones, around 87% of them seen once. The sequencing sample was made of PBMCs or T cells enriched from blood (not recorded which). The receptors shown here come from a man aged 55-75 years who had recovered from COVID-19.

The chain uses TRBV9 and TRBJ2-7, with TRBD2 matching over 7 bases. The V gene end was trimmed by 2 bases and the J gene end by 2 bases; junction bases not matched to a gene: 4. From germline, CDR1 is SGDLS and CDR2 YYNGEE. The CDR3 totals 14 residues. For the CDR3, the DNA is TGTGCCAGCAGCGTCACTAGCGTACCCTACGAGCAGTACTTC. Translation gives CASSVTSVPYEQYF.

CDR3: CASSDSRRKLFF. In nucleotides, the CDR3 is TGTGCCAGCAGCGACTCTCGGCGAAAACTGTTTTTT. This sequence joins TRBV3-1 (or the pseudogene TRBV3-2) and TRBJ1-4; no definite D call. The CDR3 length is 12 residues. CDR1 LGHDT and CDR2 YNNKEL come from the germline V gene (reference sequence). Trimming cost V 5 bases and J 10 bases, with 11 bases left between them.

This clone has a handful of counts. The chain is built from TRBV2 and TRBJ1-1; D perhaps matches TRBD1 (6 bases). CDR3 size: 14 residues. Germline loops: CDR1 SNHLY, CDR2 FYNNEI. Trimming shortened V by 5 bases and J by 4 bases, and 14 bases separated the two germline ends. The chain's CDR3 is CASSRDTPGTEAFF. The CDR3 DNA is TGTGCCAGCAGTCGGGACACTCCAGGCACTGAAGCTTTCTTT.

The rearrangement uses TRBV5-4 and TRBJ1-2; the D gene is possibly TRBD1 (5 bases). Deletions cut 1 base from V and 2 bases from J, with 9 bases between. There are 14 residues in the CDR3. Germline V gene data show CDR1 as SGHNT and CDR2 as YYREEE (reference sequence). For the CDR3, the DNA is TGTGCCAGCAGCTTGCCACGGGGGAACTATGGCTACACCTTC. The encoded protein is CASSLPRGNYGYTF.

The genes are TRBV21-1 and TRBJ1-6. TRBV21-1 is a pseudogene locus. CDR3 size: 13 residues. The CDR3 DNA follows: TGTGCCAGCAACGCGGAAGGAGGCTCACCCCTCCACTTT. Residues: CASNAEGGSPLHF.

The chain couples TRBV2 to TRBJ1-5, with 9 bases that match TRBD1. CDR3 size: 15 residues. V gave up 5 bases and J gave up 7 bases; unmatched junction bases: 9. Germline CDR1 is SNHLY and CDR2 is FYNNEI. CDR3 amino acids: CASSIRQGGVQPQHF. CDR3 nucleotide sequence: TGTGCCAGCAGTATTAGACAGGGGGGAGTCCAGCCCCAGCATTTT. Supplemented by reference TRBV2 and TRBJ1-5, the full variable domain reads EPEVTQTPSHQVTQMGQEVILRCVPISNHLYFYWYRQILGQKVEFLVSFYNNEISEKSEIFDDQFSVERPDGSNFTLKIRSTKLEDSAMYFCASSIRQGGVQPQHFGDGTRLSIL.

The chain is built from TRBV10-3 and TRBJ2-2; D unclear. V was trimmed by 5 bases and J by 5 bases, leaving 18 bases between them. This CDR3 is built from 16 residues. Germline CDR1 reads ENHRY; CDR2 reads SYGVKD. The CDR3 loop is CAISPTDAARTGELFF. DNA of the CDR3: TGTGCCATCAGTCCCACCGATGCGGCTCGAACCGGGGAGCTGTTTTTT.

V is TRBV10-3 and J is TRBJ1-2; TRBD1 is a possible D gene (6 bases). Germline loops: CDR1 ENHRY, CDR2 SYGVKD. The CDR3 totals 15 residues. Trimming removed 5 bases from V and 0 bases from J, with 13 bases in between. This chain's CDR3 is CAISQKQGTNYGYTF. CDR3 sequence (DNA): TGTGCCATCAGTCAGAAACAGGGAACTAACTATGGCTACACCTTC.

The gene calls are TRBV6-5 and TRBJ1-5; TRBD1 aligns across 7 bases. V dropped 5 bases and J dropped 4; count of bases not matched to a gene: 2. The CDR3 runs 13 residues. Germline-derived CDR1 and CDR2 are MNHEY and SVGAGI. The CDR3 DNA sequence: TGTGCCAGCAGTACGGACAGGAATCAGCCCCAGCATTTT. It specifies CASSTDRNQPQHF.

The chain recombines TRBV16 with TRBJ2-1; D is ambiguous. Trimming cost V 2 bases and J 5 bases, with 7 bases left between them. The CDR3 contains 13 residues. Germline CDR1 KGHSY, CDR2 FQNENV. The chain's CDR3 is CASSQARDNEQFF. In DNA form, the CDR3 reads TGTGCCAGCAGCCAAGCTAGAGACAATGAGCAGTTCTTC.

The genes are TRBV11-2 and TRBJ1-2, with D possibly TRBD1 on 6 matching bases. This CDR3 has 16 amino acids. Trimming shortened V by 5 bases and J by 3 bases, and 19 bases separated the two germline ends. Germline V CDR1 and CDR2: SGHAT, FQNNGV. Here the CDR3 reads CASSADAGTLDYGYTF. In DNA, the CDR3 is TGTGCCAGCAGCGCCGATGCCGGGACACTAGACTATGGCTACACCTTC.

CDR3 bases: TGTGCCAGCAGTCAGCGGGGGTACACAGATACGCAGTATTTT. Translating it yields CASSQRGYTDTQYF. The V gene is TRBV14, the J gene TRBJ2-3; the match to TRBD2 covers 8 bases. The V segment lost 6 bases and the J segment 2 bases; nucleotides outside the gene matches: 4. Germline assignment: CDR1 SGHDN and CDR2 FVKESK. The CDR3 has 14 amino acids. Full variable domain (outside the CDR3, taken from reference TRBV14 and TRBJ2-3): EAGVTQFPSHSVIEKGQTVTLRCDPISGHDNLYWYRRVMGKEIKFLLHFVKESKQDESGMPNNRFLAERTGGTYSTLKVQPAELEDSGVYFCASSQRGYTDTQYFGPGTRLTVL.

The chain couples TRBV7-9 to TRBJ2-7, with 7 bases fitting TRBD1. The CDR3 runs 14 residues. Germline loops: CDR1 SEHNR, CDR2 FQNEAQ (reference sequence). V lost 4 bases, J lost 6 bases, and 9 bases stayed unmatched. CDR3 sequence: CASSSDRRFGEQYF. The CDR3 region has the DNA TGTGCCAGCAGCTCGGACAGGCGTTTCGGCGAGCAGTACTTC.

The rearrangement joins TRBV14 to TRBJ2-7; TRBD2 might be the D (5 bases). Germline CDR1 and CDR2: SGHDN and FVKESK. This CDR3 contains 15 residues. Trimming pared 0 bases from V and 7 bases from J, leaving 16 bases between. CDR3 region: CASSQDGRPSGEQYF. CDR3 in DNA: TGTGCCAGCAGCCAAGATGGGAGACCGTCGGGGGAGCAGTACTTC.

The CDR3 bases are TGTGCCAGCAGCTTAGCGGGGACAGGGTCGAGGTCCTACGAGCAGTACTTC. Residues: CASSLAGTGSRSYEQYF. V is TRBV7-9 and J is TRBJ2-7; 9 positions agree with TRBD1. The CDR3 has 17 residues. CDR1 is SEHNR, CDR2 FQNEAQ, per germline (reference sequence). The V gene end was trimmed by 0 bases and the J gene end by 1 base; junction bases not matched to a gene: 7. Filled out from reference TRBV7-9 and TRBJ2-7, the complete variable domain reads DTGVSQNPRHKITKRGQNVTFRCDPISEHNRLYWYRQTLGQGPEFLTYFQNEAQLEKSRLLSDRFSAERPKGSFSTLEIQRTEQGDSAMYLCASSLAGTGSRSYEQYFGPGTRLTVT.